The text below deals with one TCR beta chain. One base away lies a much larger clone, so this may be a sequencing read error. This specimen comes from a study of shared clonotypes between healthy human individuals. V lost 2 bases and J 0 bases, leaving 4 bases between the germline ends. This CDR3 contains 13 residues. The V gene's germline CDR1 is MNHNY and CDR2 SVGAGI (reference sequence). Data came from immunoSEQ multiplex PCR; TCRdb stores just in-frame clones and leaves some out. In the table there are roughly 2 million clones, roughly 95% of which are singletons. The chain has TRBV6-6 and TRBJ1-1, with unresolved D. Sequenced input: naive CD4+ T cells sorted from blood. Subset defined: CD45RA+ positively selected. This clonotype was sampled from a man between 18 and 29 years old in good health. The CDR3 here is CASSYRLNTEAFF. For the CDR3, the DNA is TGTGCCAGCAGTTACAGGTTGAACACTGAAGCTTTCTTT.